This TCR beta chain was retrieved from a study of early T cells in non-severe SARS-CoV-2 infection. The library protocol tagged individual cDNA molecules with unique molecular identifiers. MiXCR, applied by TCRdb to the 5' RACE reads, yields one record per CDR3 protein. Of tens of thousands of distinct CDR3 sequences listed, around 5.6% were seen once; the top ten hold about 4.4%. This clonotype was counted many times. The sequenced sample consisted of whole blood. This TCR was sampled from an adult who was a healthcare worker with PCR-confirmed SARS-CoV-2 infection or an uninfected control (not recorded which).

The CDR3 nucleotides are TGTGCCAGCAGCCCTCGACCAGACACGGGGGGCGAGCAGTACTTC. This encodes CASSPRPDTGGEQYF. The rearrangement links TRBV6-5 to TRBJ2-7; 7 positions match TRBD2. Germline V lookup: CDR1 MNHEY, CDR2 SVGAGI. The CDR3 length is 15 residues. J gave up 6 bases and V 6 bases, and 14 bases lay outside the gene matches.